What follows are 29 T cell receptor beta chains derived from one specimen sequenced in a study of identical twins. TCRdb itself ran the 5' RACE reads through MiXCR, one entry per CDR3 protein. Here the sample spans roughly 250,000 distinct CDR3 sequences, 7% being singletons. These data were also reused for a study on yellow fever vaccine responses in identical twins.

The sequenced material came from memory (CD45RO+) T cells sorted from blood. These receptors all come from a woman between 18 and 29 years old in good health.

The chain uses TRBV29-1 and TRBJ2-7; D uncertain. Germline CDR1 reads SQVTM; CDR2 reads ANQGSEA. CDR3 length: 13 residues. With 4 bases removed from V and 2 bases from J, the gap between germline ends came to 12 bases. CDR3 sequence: CSVGYGLTYEQYF. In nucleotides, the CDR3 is TGCAGCGTTGGTTATGGGCTTACCTACGAGCAGTACTTC.

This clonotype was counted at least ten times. The CDR3 nucleotides are TGTGCCATCTCTCCCTACTCTGGGGCCAACGTCCTGACTTTC. It specifies CAISPYSGANVLTF. The V and J genes are TRBV10-3 and TRBJ2-6; D gene uncertain. CDR3 length equals 14 residues. V was pared by 8 bases and J by 0 bases, with 8 bases between. Germline values: CDR1 ENHRY, CDR2 SYGVKD.

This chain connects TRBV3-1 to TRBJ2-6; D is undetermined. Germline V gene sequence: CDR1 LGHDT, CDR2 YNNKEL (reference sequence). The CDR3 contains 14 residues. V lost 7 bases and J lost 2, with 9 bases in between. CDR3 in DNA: TGTGCCAGCACTTCGGCAGCTGGGGCCAACGTCCTGACTTTC. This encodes CASTSAAGANVLTF.

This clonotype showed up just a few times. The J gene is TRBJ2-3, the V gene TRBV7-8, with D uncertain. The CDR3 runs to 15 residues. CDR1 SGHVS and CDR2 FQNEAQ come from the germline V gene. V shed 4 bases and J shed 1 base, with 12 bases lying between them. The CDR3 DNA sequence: TGTGCCAGCAGCTGGTTTTTCGCGGGCACAGATACGCAGTATTTT. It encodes CASSWFFAGTDTQYF.

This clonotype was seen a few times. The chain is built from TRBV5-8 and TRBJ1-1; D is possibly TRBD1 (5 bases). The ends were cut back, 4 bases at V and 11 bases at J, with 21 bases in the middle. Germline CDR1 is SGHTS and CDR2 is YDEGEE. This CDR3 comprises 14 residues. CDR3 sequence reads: CASSRLTRERGAFF. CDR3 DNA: TGTGCCAGCAGCAGACTGACCAGGGAGAGGGGCGCTTTCTTT. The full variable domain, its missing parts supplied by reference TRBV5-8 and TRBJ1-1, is EAGVTQSPTHLIKTRGQQATLRCSPISGHTSVYWYQQALGLGLQFLLWYDEGEERNRGNFPPRFSGRQFPNYSSELNVNALELEDSALYLCASSRLTRERGAFFGQGTRLTVV.

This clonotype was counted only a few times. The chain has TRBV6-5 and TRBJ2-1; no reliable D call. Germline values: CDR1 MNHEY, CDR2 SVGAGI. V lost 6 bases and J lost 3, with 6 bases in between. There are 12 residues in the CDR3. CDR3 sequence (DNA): TGTGCCAGCAGAGAGAACTACAATGAGCAGTTCTTC. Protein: CASRENYNEQFF.

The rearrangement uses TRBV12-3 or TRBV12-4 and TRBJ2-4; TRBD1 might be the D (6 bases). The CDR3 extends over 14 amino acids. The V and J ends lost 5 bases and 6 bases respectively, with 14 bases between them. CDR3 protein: CASSPGQSVNIQYF. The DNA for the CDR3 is TGTGCCAGCAGTCCCGGACAGTCCGTAAACATTCAGTACTTC.

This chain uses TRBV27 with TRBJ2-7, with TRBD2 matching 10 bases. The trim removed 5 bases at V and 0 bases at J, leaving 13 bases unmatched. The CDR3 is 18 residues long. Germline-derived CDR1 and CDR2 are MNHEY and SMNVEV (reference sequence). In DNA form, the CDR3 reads TGTGCCAGCAGTCGAATCAGGGCTAGCGGGAGAGACTCCTACGAGCAGTACTTC. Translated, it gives CASSRIRASGRDSYEQYF.

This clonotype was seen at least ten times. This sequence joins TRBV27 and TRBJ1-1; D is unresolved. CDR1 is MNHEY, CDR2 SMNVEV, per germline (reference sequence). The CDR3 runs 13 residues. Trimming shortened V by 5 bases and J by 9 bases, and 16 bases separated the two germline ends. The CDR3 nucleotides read TGTGCCAGCAGTACATCGCAGACGGGGAAAGCTTTCTTT. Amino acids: CASSTSQTGKAFF.

In DNA, the CDR3 is TGTGCCAGCAGTTCGCGGGACAGCGTAGATACGCAGTATTTT. Its translation is CASSSRDSVDTQYF. V and J are TRBV28 and TRBJ2-3; D is possibly TRBD1 (7 bases). Germline V lookup: CDR1 MDHEN, CDR2 SYDVKM. The CDR3 is 14 amino acids. The germline V and J ends were trimmed by 4 bases and 5 bases, with 13 bases remaining between them.

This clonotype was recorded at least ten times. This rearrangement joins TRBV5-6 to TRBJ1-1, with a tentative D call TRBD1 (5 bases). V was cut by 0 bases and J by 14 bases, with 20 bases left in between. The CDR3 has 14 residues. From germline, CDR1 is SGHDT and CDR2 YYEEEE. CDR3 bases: TGTGCCAGCAGCTTGGGGCAATGGGGGATGGAGATGTTCTTT. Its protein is CASSLGQWGMEMFF. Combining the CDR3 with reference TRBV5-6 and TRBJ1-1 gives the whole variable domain DAGVTQSPTHLIKTRGQQVTLRCSPKSGHDTVSWYQQALGQGPQFIFQYYEEEERQRGNFPDRFSGHQFPNYSSELNVNALLLGDSALYLCASSLGQWGMEMFFGQGTRLTVV.

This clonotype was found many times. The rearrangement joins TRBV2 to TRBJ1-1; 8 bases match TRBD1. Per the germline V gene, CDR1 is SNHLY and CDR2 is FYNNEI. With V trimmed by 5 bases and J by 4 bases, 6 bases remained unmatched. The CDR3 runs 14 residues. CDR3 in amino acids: CASSFQGQATEAFF. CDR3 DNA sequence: TGTGCCAGCAGTTTCCAGGGACAGGCCACTGAAGCTTTCTTT.

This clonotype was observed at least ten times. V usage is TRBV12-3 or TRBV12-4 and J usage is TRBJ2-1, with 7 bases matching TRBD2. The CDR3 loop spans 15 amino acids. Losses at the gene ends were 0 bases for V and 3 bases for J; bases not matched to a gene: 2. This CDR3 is CASSLAGGNYNEQFF. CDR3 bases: TGTGCCAGCAGTTTAGCGGGAGGGAACTACAATGAGCAGTTCTTC.

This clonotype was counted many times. CDR3: CASSYSRGYNQPQHF. CDR3 nucleotide sequence: TGTGCCAGCAGTTACTCGAGGGGTTACAATCAGCCCCAGCATTTT. This sequence joins TRBV6-5 and TRBJ1-5, with a possible D match to TRBD1 (5 bases). The CDR3 consists of 15 residues. Looked up from germline, CDR1 is MNHEY and CDR2 is SVGAGI. V was cut by 0 bases and J by 3 bases, with 9 bases left in between.

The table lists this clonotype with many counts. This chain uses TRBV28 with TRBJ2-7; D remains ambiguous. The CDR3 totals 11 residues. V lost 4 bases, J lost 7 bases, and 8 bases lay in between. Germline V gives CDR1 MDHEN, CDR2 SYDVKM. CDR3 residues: CASSSSTEQYV. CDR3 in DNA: TGTGCCAGCAGTTCGTCTACGGAGCAGTACGTC.

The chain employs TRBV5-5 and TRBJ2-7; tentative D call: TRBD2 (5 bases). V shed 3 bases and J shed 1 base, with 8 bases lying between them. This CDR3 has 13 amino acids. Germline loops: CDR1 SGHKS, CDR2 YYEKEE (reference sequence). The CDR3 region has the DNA TGTGCCAGCAGCTCGAGGGCGTCCTACGAGCAGTACTTC. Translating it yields CASSSRASYEQYF.

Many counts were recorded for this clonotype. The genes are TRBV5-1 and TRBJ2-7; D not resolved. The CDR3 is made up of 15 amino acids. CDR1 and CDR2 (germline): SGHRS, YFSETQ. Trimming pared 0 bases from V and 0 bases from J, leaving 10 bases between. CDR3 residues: CASSLVSADSYEQYF. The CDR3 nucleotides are TGCGCCAGCAGCTTGGTATCAGCCGACTCCTACGAGCAGTACTTC. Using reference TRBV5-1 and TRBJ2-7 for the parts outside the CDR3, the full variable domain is KAGVTQTPRYLIKTRGQQVTLSCSPISGHRSVSWYQQTPGQGLQFLFEYFSETQRNKGNFPGRFSGRQFSNSRSEMNVSTLELGDSALYLCASSLVSADSYEQYFGPGTRLTVT.

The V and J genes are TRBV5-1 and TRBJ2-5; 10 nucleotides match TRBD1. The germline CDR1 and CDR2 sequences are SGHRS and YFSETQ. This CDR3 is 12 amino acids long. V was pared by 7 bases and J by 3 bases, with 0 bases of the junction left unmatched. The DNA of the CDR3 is TGCGCCAGCGGGACAGGGGAAGAGACCCAGTACTTC. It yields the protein CASGTGEETQYF.

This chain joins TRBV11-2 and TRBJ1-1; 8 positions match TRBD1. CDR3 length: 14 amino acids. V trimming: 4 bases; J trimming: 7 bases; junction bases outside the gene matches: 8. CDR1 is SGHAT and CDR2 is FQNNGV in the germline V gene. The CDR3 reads CASSSADREVEAFF. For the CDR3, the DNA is TGTGCCAGCAGCTCAGCGGACAGGGAAGTTGAAGCTTTCTTT.

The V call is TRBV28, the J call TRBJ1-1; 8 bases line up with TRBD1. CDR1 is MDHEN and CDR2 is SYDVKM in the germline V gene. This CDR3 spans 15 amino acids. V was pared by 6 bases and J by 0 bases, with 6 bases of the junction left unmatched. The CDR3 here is CASRPGQALNTEAFF. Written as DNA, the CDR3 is TGTGCCAGCAGGCCGGGACAGGCTTTGAACACTGAAGCTTTCTTT.

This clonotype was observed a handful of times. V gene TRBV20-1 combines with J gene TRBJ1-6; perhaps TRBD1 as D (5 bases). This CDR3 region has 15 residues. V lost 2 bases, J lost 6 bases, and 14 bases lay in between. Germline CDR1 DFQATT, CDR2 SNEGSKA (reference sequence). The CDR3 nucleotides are TGCAGTGCTAGATCAGTGCAGGGTAGTAATTCACCCCTCCACTTT. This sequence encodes CSARSVQGSNSPLHF.

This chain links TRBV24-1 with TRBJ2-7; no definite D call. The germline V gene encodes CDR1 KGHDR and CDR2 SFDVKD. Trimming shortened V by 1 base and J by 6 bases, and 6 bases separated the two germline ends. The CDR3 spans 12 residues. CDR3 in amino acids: CATSDFNGEQYF. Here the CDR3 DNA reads TGTGCCACCAGTGATTTTAACGGCGAGCAGTACTTC.

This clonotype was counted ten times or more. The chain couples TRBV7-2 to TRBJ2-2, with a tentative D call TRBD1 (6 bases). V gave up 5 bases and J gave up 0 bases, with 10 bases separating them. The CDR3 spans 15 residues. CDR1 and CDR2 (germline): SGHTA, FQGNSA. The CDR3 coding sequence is TGTGCCAGCAGCCAGGACAGCTCGAACACCGGGGAGCTGTTTTTT. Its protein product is CASSQDSSNTGELFF. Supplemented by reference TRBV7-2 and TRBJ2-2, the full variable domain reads GAGVSQSPSNKVTEKGKDVELRCDPISGHTALYWYRQSLGQGLEFLIYFQGNSAPDKSGLPSDRFSAERTGGSVSTLTIQRTQQEDSAVYLCASSQDSSNTGELFFGEGSRLTVL.

Here the CDR3 DNA reads TGCGCCAGCAGCGGCCGCTTAGGGGAGACCCAGTACTTC. Encoded protein: CASSGRLGETQYF. The rearrangement links TRBV5-1 to TRBJ2-5; unclear D gene. Germline CDR1 is SGHRS and CDR2 is YFSETQ. CDR3 length: 13 amino acids. Trimming removed 4 bases at V and 5 bases at J, with 12 bases between.

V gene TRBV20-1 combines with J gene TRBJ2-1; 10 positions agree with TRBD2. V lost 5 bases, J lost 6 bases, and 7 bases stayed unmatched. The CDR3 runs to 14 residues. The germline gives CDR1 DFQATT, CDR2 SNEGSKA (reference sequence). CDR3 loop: CSAPSGGAGNEQFF. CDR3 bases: TGCAGTGCTCCAAGCGGGGGGGCCGGCAATGAGCAGTTCTTC.

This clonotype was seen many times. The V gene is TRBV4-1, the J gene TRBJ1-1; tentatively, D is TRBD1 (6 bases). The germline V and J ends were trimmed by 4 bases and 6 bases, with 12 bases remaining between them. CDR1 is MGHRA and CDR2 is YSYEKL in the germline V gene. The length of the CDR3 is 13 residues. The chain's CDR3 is CASSLQGWAEAFF. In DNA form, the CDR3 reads TGCGCCAGCAGCCTCCAGGGGTGGGCTGAAGCTTTCTTT.

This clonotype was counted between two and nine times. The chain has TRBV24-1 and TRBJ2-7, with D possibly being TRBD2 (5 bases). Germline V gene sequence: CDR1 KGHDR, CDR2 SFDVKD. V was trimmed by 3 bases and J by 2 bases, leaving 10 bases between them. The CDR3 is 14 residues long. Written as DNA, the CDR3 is TGTGCCACCAGTGATCCCGACGGGACCTACGAGCAGTACTTC. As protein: CATSDPDGTYEQYF.

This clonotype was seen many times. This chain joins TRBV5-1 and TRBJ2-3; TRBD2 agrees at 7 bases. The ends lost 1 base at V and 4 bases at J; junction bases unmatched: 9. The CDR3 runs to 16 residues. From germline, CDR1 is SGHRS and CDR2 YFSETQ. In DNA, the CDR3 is TGCGCCAGCAGCTTGTCTGGCGGGAGTAAGGCAGATACGCAGTATTTT. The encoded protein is CASSLSGGSKADTQYF.

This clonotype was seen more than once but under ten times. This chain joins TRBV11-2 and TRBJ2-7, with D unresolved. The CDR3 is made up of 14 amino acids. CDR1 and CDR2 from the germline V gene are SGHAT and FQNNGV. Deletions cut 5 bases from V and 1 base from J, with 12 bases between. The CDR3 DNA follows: TGTGCCAGCAGCCCCGGGTGGGAATCCTACGAGCAGTACTTC. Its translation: CASSPGWESYEQYF.